The 4 T cell receptor beta chains reported below all come from one sample, sequenced in a study of T cell responses to AZD1222 COVID-19 vaccine. Here immunoSEQ multiplex PCR was the method, and the copy in TCRdb shows in-frame clones only, minus some. In the table there are over 130,000 clones, almost 90% of which are singletons. This material consisted of peripheral blood, taken on day 0 of AZD1222 vaccination. These receptors came from an adult in good health.

The rearrangement links TRBV5-6 to TRBJ1-3, with unresolved D. CDR3 length: 15 residues. The V end lost 4 bases, the J end lost 0 bases, and 11 bases lay between the germline ends. Germline V gives CDR1 SGHDT, CDR2 YYEEEE. The CDR3 nucleotides read TGTGCCAGCAGCGACACAAGGGTCTCTGGAAACACCATATATTTT. Encoded protein: CASSDTRVSGNTIYF.

The chain joins TRBV7-2 to TRBJ1-4; TRBD1 is a possible D gene (6 bases). V was pared by 5 bases and J by 7 bases, with 14 bases between. CDR3 length equals 14 residues. Germline CDR1 SGHTA, CDR2 FQGNSA. The CDR3 DNA is TGTGCCAGCAGCGGCAGGGGCGGGTCTGAAAAACTGTTTTTT. Protein: CASSGRGGSEKLFF.

This chain links TRBV5-4 with TRBJ1-6; no definite D call. This CDR3 is 16 amino acids long. In germline, CDR1 is SGHNT, CDR2 YYREEE (reference sequence). V was trimmed by 0 bases and J by 5 bases, leaving 12 bases between them. The CDR3 coding sequence is TGTGCCAGCAGCTTGGGCCACGTACATAATAATTCACCCCTCCACTTT. This gives the protein CASSLGHVHNNSPLHF.

The chain joins TRBV9 to TRBJ1-2; 9 bases align to TRBD1. There are 15 residues in the CDR3. The V gene's germline CDR1 is SGDLS and CDR2 YYNGEE. Trimming at V came to 1 base and at J to 4 bases, leaving 5 bases not matched to a gene. CDR3 region: CASSVLGQGIYGYTF. The CDR3 DNA follows: TGTGCCAGCAGCGTATTGGGACAGGGAATCTATGGCTACACCTTC.